This T cell receptor beta chain originates from a study of CD8+ T cells in alopecia areata. Whole-study results and caveats: Scalp samples also contribute reads from the resident alphabeta T cells found in normal skin.

This clone was counted a few times. Its antigen is not identified. Germline assignment: CDR1 SNHLY and CDR2 FYNNEI. CDR3 size: 12 residues. Trimming stripped 6 bases from V and 0 bases from J, with 3 bases between. Sequencing relied on a cDNA template that was reverse transcribed from extracted RNA. The assay was immunoSEQ multiplex PCR, and TCRdb's table has in-frame clones only and misses some. The data contain about 250,000 clones, roughly two thirds of them singletons. The V call is TRBV2, the J call TRBJ1-5, with unresolved D. The sequence was obtained from a human donor with alopecia areata. The sample in question was CD4+ T cells sorted from blood, obtained at week 0. CDR3 sequence: CASRNSNQPQHF. CDR3 coding DNA: TGTGCCAGCAGAAATAGCAATCAGCCCCAGCATTTT.